This T cell receptor (beta chain) is from a study of CD8+ T cells in alopecia areata. This clone was seen only a few times. RNA extraction was followed by reverse transcription into cDNA, which acted as the sequencing template. The data were produced by immunoSEQ multiplex PCR, yet TCRdb's version contains in-frame clones alone and is incomplete. The table has 210,000 or so clones, 66% seen once. Treatment reported: oral pan-JAK inhibitor, 5-10 mg twice daily. Trimming at V came to 8 bases and at J to 10 bases, leaving 11 bases not matched to a gene. The CDR3 has 14 residues. Germline loops: CDR1 LNHDA, CDR2 SQIVND (reference sequence).

The rearrangement uses TRBV19 and TRBJ1-4, with 9 bases that match TRBD1. The TCR originated in a human donor with alopecia areata. The source was CD4+ T cells sorted from blood, collected between weeks 43 and 45, from a patient treated with tofacitinib. The CDR3, as DNA: TGTGCCAGTGGGACAGGGTATAGAATACCAAAACTGTTTTTT. Its translation is CASGTGYRIPKLFF. Full variable domain (outside the CDR3, taken from reference TRBV19 and TRBJ1-4): DGGITQSPKYLFRKEGQNVTLSCEQNLNHDAMYWYRQDPGQGLRLIYYSQIVNDFQKGDIAEGYSVSREKKESFPLTVTSAQKNPTAFYLCASGTGYRIPKLFFGSGTQLSVL.